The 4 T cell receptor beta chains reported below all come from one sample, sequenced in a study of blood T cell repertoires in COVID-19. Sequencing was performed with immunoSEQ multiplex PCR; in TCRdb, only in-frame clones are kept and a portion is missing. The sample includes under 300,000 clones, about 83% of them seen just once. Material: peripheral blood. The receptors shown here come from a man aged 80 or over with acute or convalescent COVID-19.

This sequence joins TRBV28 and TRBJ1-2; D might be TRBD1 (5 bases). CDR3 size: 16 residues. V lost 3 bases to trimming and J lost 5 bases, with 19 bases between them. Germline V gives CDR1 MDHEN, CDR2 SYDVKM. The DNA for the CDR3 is TGTGCCAGCAGTTTTCAAGGAGGGAGGGAGGGGTATGGCTACACCTTC. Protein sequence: CASSFQGGREGYGYTF.

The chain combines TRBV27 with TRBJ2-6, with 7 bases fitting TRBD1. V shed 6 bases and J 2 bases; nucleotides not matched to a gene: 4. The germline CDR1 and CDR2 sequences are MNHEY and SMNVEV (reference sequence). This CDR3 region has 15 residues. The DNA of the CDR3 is TGTGCCAGCAGCATGGGGACAGCTGGGGCCAACGTCCTGACTTTC. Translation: CASSMGTAGANVLTF. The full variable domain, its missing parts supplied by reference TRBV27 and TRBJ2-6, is EAQVTQNPRYLITVTGKKLTVTCSQNMNHEYMSWYRQDPGLGLRQIYYSMNVEVTDKGDVPEGYKVSRKEKRNFPLILESPSPNQTSLYFCASSMGTAGANVLTFGAGSRLTVL.

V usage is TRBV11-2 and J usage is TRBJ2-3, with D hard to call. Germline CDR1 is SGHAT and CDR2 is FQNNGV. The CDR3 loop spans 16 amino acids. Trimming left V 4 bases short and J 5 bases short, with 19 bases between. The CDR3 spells CASSSRAALGRDTQYF. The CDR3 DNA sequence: TGTGCCAGCAGCTCCCGTGCGGCCCTAGGCAGAGATACGCAGTATTTT.

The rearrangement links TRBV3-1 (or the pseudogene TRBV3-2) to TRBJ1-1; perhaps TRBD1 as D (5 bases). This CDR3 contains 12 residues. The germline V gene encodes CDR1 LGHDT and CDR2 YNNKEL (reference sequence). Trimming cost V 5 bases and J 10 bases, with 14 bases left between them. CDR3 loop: CASSYPDSPAFF. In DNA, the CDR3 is TGTGCCAGCAGCTATCCCGACAGTCCAGCTTTCTTT.